The TCR beta chain under discussion was sequenced for a study of CD8+ T cells in alopecia areata. Overall study findings and caveats: Tofacitinib significantly reduced both scalp clonality and expanded CD8+ clones among the top 100. As there was one nonresponder, how baseline CD8+ expansion relates to response remains uncertain.

Treatment described: oral pan-JAK inhibitor, 5-10 mg twice daily. Specimens obtained from alopecia areata patients comprised lesional scalp punch biopsies and peripheral blood. Worth noting for this clone: Its specificity is not known.

TCR sequencing used cDNA made by reverse transcription of extracted RNA. Measured with immunoSEQ multiplex PCR; TCRdb has only the in-frame clones, and not every one. Altogether 200,000 to 250,000 clones are present, 50% to 70% being singletons, with the ten largest covering roughly 1.6%. The clonotype was recovered from a human donor with alopecia areata. Source: CD4+ T cells sorted from blood, taken at week 4, from a patient treated with tofacitinib.

The CDR3 DNA is TGTGCCAGCAGTACCTCGAGTAGATATAATTCACCCCTCCACTTT. Protein product: CASSTSSRYNSPLHF. The rearrangement uses TRBV25-1 and TRBJ1-6, with D unclear. This CDR3 has 15 amino acids. Germline V gene sequence: CDR1 MGHDK, CDR2 SYGVNS. The germline V and J ends were trimmed by 5 bases and 4 bases, with 12 bases remaining between them.